The entry below describes one T cell receptor beta chain. This entry comes from a study of early stage breast cancer tumors. There are 15 residues in the CDR3. CDR1 is ENHRY and CDR2 is SYGVKD in the germline V gene. V was clipped by 3 bases and J by 8 bases; unmatched bases: 7. Clones were sequenced by immunoSEQ multiplex PCR, and TCRdb holds only the in-frame ones, with some missing. The data show over 8,500 clones, approximately 78% seen once. The specimen sequenced was breast tumor tissue. The clonotype was recovered from a person aged 40-50 years with breast cancer. The chain combines TRBV10-3 with TRBJ2-1, with 10 bases aligning to TRBD2. Here the CDR3 reads CAISEVGTSVHEQFF. The CDR3 region has the DNA TGTGCCATCAGTGAAGTCGGGACTAGCGTCCATGAGCAGTTCTTC.